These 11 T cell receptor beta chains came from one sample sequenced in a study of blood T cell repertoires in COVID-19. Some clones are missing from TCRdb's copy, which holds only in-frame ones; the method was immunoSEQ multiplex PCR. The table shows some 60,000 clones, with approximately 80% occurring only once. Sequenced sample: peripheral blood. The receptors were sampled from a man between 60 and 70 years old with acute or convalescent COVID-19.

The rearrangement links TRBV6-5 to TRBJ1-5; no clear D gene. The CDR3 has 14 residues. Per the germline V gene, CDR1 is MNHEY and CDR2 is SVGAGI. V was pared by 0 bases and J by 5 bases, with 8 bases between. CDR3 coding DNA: TGTGCCAGCAGTTACTCGAGTAGTGATCAGCCCCAGCATTTT. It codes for CASSYSSSDQPQHF.

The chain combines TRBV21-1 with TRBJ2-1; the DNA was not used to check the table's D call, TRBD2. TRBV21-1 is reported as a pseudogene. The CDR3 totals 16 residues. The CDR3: CASSKEEPSGGNEQFF. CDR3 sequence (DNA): TGTGCCAGCAGCAAAGAGGAGCCTAGCGGGGGCAATGAGCAGTTCTTC.

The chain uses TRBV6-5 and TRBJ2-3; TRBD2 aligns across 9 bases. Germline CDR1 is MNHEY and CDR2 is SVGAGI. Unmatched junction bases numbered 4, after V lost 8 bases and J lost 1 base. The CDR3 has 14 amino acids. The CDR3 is CASGSSGGTDTQYF. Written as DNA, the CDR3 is TGTGCCAGCGGGTCTAGCGGGGGCACAGATACGCAGTATTTT.

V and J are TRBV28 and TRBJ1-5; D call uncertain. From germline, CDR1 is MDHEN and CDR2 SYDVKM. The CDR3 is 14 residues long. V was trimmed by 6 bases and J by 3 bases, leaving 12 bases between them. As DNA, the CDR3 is TGTGCCAGCAGCCCCGTTCAGGACAATCAGCCCCAGCATTTT. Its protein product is CASSPVQDNQPQHF.

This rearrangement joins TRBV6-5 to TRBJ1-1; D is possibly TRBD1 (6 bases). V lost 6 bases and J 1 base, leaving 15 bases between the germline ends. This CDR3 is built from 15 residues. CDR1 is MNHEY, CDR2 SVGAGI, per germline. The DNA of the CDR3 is TGTGCCAGCAGCCCACGACGGGGGGCGAACACTGAAGCTTTCTTT. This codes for CASSPRRGANTEAFF.

The chain's CDR3 is CATPKLPSTEAFF. CDR3 nucleotides: TGTGCCACACCCAAACTGCCGAGCACTGAAGCTTTCTTT. The rearrangement joins TRBV7-9 to TRBJ1-1; D is unclear. Germline V gene sequence: CDR1 SEHNR, CDR2 FQNEAQ (reference sequence). The CDR3 sequence is 13 residues long. Trimming stripped 10 bases from V and 4 bases from J, with 16 bases between.

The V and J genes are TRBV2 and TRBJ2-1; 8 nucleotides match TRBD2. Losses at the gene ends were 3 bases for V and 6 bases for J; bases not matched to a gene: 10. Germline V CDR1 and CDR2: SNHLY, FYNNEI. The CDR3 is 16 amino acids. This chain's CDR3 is CASSEGHSGGRNEQFF. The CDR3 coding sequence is TGTGCCAGCAGTGAGGGGCACAGCGGGGGCCGCAATGAGCAGTTCTTC.

The CDR3 reads CASSKLSVTRYNEQFF. The CDR3 bases are TGTGCCAGCTCCAAGCTGTCGGTAACGCGGTACAATGAGCAGTTCTTC. The chain couples TRBV7-9 to TRBJ2-1; D not resolved. V lost 8 bases to trimming and J lost 4 bases, with 21 bases between them. Germline values: CDR1 SEHNR, CDR2 FQNEAQ (reference sequence). This CDR3 spans 16 amino acids.

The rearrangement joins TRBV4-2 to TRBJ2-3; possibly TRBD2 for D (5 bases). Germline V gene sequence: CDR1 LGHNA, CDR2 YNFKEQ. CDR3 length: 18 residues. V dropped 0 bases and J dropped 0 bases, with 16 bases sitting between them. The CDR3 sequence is CASSQDPGSAPSTDTQYF. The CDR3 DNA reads TGTGCCAGCAGCCAAGATCCAGGTAGCGCCCCTAGCACAGATACGCAGTATTTT.

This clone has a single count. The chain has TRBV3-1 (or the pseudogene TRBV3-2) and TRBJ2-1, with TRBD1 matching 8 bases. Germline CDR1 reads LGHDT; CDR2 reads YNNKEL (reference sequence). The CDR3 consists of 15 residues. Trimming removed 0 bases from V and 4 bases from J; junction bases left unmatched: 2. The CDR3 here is CASSQDRQGYNEQFF. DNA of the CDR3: TGTGCCAGCAGCCAAGATCGACAGGGGTACAATGAGCAGTTCTTC.

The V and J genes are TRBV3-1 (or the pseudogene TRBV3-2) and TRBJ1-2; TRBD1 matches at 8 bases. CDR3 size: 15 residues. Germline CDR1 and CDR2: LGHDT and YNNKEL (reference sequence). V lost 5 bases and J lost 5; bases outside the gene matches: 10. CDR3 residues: CASSSSLTGVYGYTF. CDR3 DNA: TGTGCCAGCAGCTCCAGCCTGACAGGGGTGTATGGCTACACCTTC.